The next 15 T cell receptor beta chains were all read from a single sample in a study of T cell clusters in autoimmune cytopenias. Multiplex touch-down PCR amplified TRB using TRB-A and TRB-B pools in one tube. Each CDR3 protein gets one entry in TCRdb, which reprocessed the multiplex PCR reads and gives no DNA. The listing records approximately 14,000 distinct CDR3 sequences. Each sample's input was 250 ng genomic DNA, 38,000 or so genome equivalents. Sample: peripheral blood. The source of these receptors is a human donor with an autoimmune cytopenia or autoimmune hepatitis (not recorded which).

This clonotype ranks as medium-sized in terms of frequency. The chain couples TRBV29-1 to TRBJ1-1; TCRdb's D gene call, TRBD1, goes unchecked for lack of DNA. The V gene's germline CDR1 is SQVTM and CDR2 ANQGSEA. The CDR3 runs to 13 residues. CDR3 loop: CSVGAGGNTEAFF.

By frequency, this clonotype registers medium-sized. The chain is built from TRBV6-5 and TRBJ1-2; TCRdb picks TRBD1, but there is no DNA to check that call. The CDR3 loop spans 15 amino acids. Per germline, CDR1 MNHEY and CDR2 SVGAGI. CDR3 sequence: CASSPTGTGWYGYTF.

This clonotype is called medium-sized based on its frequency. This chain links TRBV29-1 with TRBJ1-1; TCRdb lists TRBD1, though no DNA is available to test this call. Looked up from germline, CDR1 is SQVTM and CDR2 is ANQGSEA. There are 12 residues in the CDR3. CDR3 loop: CSARTVNTEAFF.

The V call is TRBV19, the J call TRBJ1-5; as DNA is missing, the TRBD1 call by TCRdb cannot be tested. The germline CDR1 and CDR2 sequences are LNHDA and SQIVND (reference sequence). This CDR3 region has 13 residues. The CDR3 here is CASSVPGAQLQHF.

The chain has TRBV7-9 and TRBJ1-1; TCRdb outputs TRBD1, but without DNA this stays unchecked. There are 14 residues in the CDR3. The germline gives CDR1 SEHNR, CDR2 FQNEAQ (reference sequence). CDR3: CASSPDILNTEAFF.

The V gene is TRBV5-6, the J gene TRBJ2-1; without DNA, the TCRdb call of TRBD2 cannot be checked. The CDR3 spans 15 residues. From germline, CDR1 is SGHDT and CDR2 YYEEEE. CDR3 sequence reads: CASSYGRGGQNEQFF.

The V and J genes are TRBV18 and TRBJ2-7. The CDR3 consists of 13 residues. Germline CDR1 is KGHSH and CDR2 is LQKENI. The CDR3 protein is CASSPNWDYEQYF.

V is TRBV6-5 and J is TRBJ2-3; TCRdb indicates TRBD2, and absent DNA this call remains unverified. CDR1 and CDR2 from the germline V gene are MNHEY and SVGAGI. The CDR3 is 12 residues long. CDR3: CASSPPADTQYF.

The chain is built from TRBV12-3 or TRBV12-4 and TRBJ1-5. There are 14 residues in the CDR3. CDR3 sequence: CASSFRQSGGPQHF.

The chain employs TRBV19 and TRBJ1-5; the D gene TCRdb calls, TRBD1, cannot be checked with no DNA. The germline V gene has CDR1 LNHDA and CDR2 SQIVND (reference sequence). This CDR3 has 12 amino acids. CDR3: CASTAGGGPQHF.

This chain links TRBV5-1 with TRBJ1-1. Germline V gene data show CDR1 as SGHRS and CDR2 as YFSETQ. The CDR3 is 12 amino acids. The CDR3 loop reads CASSLAGNEAFF.

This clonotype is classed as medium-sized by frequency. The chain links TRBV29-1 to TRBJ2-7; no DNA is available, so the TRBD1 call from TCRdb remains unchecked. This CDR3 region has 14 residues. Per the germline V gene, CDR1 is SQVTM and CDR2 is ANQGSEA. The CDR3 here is CSVVPAGASYEQYF.

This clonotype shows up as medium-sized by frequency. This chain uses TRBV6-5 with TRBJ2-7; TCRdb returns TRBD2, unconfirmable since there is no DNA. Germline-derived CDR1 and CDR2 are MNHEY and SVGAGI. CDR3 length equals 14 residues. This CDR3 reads CASSYGTRSYEQYF.

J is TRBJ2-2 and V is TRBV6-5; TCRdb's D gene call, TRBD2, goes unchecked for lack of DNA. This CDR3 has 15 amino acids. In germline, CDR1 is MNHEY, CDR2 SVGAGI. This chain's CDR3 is CASSWPSGNTGELFF.

The chain's CDR3 is CASSLGQGAADTQYF. This chain connects TRBV7-2 to TRBJ2-3; TCRdb calls TRBD1, which cannot be checked without DNA. Germline loops: CDR1 SGHTA, CDR2 FQGNSA. This CDR3 comprises 15 residues.